This TCR beta chain is drawn from a study of blood T cell repertoires in COVID-19. Study-wide background: Some COVID-19 samples were acute and others convalescent; all came from the United States, Italy and Spain. From T cells, B-cell-depleted T cells, or PBMCs came the material, which was cDNA or gDNA.

Clones were read by immunoSEQ multiplex PCR, and TCRdb kept only the in-frame ones, dropping some. Of under 350,000 clones in the sample, around 84% were seen once. This CDR3 spans 17 amino acids. Germline V gene lookup returns CDR1 MGHRA and CDR2 YSYEKL. V was pared by 3 bases and J by 0 bases, with 10 bases of the junction left unmatched. Donors were grouped by their self-reported clinical history. The rearrangement links TRBV4-1 to TRBJ2-7; 8 bases are a match to TRBD1. The sample taken for sequencing was PBMCs or T cells enriched from blood (not recorded which). The TCR originated in a man aged 25 to 40 who had recovered from COVID-19. The CDR3 coding sequence is TGCGCCAGCAGCCAGGGTAAAGGGCAGGGGGCCTCCTACGAGCAGTACTTC. Translated: CASSQGKGQGASYEQYF.